This TCR beta chain appears in the sequencing data of a study of OX40 agonist ivuxolimab in advanced cancers. In the study overall: Therapy given before enrollment (anti-PD-1, anti-PD-L1 or anti-CTLA-4) was allowed, and around 41% had some.

This CDR3 spans 14 amino acids. V dropped 3 bases and J dropped 4 bases, with 12 bases sitting between them. The V gene's germline CDR1 is MGHRA and CDR2 YSYEKL. This clone occurred once. The antigen remains unidentified. Libraries were prepared by immunoSEQ multiplex PCR; TCRdb keeps only in-frame clonotypes and omits some of them. The sample holds 60,000 to 90,000 clones, 80% to 90% seen once. General study points: Researchers report that CD8+ T cells had, on average, more expanded clones than CD4+. No determination was made of the antigen specificity of the expanded peripheral T cells.

Autoimmune disease history or systemic immunosuppression disqualified patients. The chain uses TRBV4-1 and TRBJ1-2, with a tentative D call TRBD1 (6 bases). The receptor was isolated from an adult with an advanced solid tumor such as melanoma, head and neck, liver or kidney cancer. The sequencing used CD4+ or CD8+ T cells sorted from blood, collected in a trial of the OX40 agonist ivuxolimab. In DNA form, the CDR3 reads TGCGCCAGCAGCCACCAGGGGCGTACCTATGGCTACACCTTC. This gives the protein CASSHQGRTYGYTF.